This T cell receptor beta chain was profiled in a study of OX40 agonist ivuxolimab in advanced cancers. Study context: Partial responses were recorded for three patients, including one with hepatocellular carcinoma and two with cutaneous melanoma.

Between the trimmed V and J ends, which lost 2 bases and 4 bases, there was a span of 18 bases. The CDR3 is 16 amino acids. Germline V gene sequence: CDR1 SGHTS, CDR2 YDEGEE. This clone was picked up one time. Its antigen is not identified. Study conclusions and caveats: Researchers report that CD8+ T cells had, on average, more expanded clones than CD4+.

TCRdb keeps only in-frame clones here, not all; method: immunoSEQ multiplex PCR. The sample has tens of thousands of clones; 75% to 90% are singletons. The receptor's source is an adult with an advanced solid tumor such as melanoma, head and neck, liver or kidney cancer. This chain connects TRBV5-8 to TRBJ1-1; perhaps TRBD1 as D (5 bases). The specimen was CD4+ or CD8+ T cells sorted from blood, collected in a trial of the OX40 agonist ivuxolimab. This chain's CDR3 is CASSFPGHLASTEAFF. The DNA of the CDR3 is TGTGCCAGCAGCTTTCCCGGACACTTAGCTAGCACTGAAGCTTTCTTT.